What follows are 28 T cell receptor beta chains derived from one specimen sequenced in a study of regulatory T cells in long-lasting Graves disease. The time point was: persistent/refractory GD, antithyroid drugs over 5 years with positive TRAb. The TCR library was prepared using RNA isolated from PBMCs. CDR3-region Arm-PCR and iRepertoire HTBI primers produced the TCR beta libraries. TCRdb reanalysed the multiplex PCR reads using MiXCR and keeps one entry per CDR3 protein. The table lists about 660,000 distinct CDR3 sequences, around 30% of them singletons. The sequences come from peripheral blood mononuclear cells (PBMCs), collected when the disease was refractory, from a patient treated with antithyroid drugs. Source of these receptors: a female donor with Graves disease.

The J gene is TRBJ2-2, the V gene TRBV11-2; 7 nucleotides align to TRBD2. Germline trimming cut 2 bases from V and 2 bases from J; bases unmatched to any gene: 5. This CDR3 is 16 amino acids long. Per the germline V gene, CDR1 is SGHAT and CDR2 is FQNNGV. The CDR3 sequence is CASSLLASGNTGELFF. DNA of the CDR3: TGTGCCAGCAGCTTATTGGCTAGCGGAAACACCGGGGAGCTGTTTTTT. The whole variable domain, remainder taken from reference TRBV11-2 and TRBJ2-2, is EAGVAQSPRYKIIEKRQSVAFWCNPISGHATLYWYQQILGQGPKLLIQFQNNGVVDDSQLPKDRFSAERLKGVDSTLKIQPAKLEDSAVYLCASSLLASGNTGELFFGEGSRLTVL.

V and J are TRBV20-1 and TRBJ1-2; possible D gene TRBD1, 5 bases. Germline V gene sequence: CDR1 DFQATT, CDR2 SNEGSKA (reference sequence). Trimming took off 0 bases at V and 8 bases at J, with 16 bases between the two ends. The CDR3 runs to 14 residues. The CDR3 bases are TGCAGTGCTAGAGATCTGGCGCAGGGTGGAGGCTACACCTTC. Translating gives CSARDLAQGGGYTF.

This clonotype was seen many times. This rearrangement joins TRBV3-1 to TRBJ1-1; no reliable D call. The CDR3 loop spans 10 amino acids. Trimming cost V 8 bases and J 3 bases, with 4 bases left between them. The germline CDR1 and CDR2 sequences are LGHDT and YNNKEL (reference sequence). This chain's CDR3 is CASGDTEAFF. DNA of the CDR3: TGTGCCAGCGGTGACACTGAAGCTTTCTTT.

This clonotype occurred many times. The chain has TRBV12-3 or TRBV12-4 and TRBJ1-2, with D tentatively TRBD1 (5 bases). The CDR3 length is 13 residues. V was clipped by 7 bases and J by 4 bases, with 13 bases between them. For the CDR3, the DNA is TGTGCCAGCAAATACGACCAGGGCTATGGCTACACCTTC. Translated: CASKYDQGYGYTF.

This chain joins TRBV6-1 and TRBJ1-1; D not resolved. There are 13 residues in the CDR3. V lost 8 bases and J 1 base, leaving 11 bases between the germline ends. Germline V lookup: CDR1 MNHNS, CDR2 SASEGT. This CDR3 is CASFKWRNTEAFF. For the CDR3, the DNA is TGTGCCAGCTTTAAATGGAGGAACACTGAAGCTTTCTTT.

J is TRBJ1-3 and V is TRBV11-2; 7 positions match TRBD1. This CDR3 region has 14 residues. Per the germline V gene, CDR1 is SGHAT and CDR2 is FQNNGV. With 6 bases clipped from V and 3 bases from J, the junction kept 5 bases outside the gene matches. CDR3 protein: CASRPTGNGNTIYF. Here the CDR3 DNA reads TGTGCCAGCAGGCCGACAGGGAATGGAAACACCATATATTTT.

The chain has TRBV6-1 and TRBJ1-1; the match to TRBD1 covers 8 bases. The V gene end was trimmed by 6 bases and the J gene end by 11 bases; junction bases not matched to a gene: 5. This CDR3 spans 11 amino acids. Germline V gene sequence: CDR1 MNHNS, CDR2 SASEGT. The CDR3 protein is CASSDRGIAFF. The CDR3 region has the DNA TGTGCCAGCAGCGACAGGGGAATTGCTTTCTTT.

This clonotype showed up just a few times. This chain links TRBV5-1 with TRBJ1-4; a weak D match, TRBD1 (5 bases). Germline CDR1 is SGHRS and CDR2 is YFSETQ. Trimming stripped 4 bases from V and 7 bases from J, with 20 bases between. The CDR3 is 16 amino acids. Here the CDR3 reads CASSPLPGWRGEKLFF. For the CDR3, the DNA is TGCGCCAGCAGCCCACTACCAGGGTGGAGGGGTGAAAAACTGTTTTTT.

In its sample, this clonotype was seen many times. V gene TRBV28 combines with J gene TRBJ1-4; D might be TRBD1 (6 bases). With 6 bases removed from V and 2 bases from J, the gap between germline ends came to 16 bases. CDR1 is MDHEN and CDR2 is SYDVKM in the germline V gene. This CDR3 spans 16 amino acids. CDR3 amino acids: CASSPNGQGTNEKLFF. The CDR3 nucleotides read TGTGCCAGCAGCCCTAATGGGCAGGGGACTAATGAAAAACTGTTTTTT.

This clonotype was detected only once. The rearrangement uses TRBV30 and TRBJ2-7, with 11 bases lining up with TRBD1. The CDR3 is made up of 14 amino acids. V was clipped by 4 bases and J by 4 bases; unmatched bases: 6. CDR1 and CDR2 (germline): GTSNPN, SVGIG (reference sequence). The CDR3 loop is CAWNAGTGGYEQYF. In nucleotides, the CDR3 is TGTGCCTGGAACGCCGGGACAGGGGGATACGAGCAGTACTTC.

This rearrangement joins TRBV2 to TRBJ1-5, with D possibly matching TRBD1 (5 bases). The germline gives CDR1 SNHLY, CDR2 FYNNEI. Trimming stripped 6 bases from V and 3 bases from J, with 12 bases between. The CDR3 runs to 14 residues. The CDR3 sequence: CASSLEGNNQPQHF. CDR3 coding DNA: TGTGCCAGCAGCCTAGAGGGGAACAATCAGCCCCAGCATTTT.

The count of this clonotype is one. This likely comes from a read error, as the CDR3 has no conserved phenylalanine or tryptophan at its end. The chain employs TRBV20-1 and TRBJ1-6; TRBD1 aligns across 7 bases. The CDR3 is 14 amino acids. V lost 6 bases and J lost 4; bases outside the gene matches: 6. The germline CDR1 and CDR2 sequences are DFQATT and SNEGSKA (reference sequence). The CDR3 sequence is CSAIRDRYNSPLHS. CDR3 nucleotide sequence: TGCAGTGCAATCCGGGACAGATATAATTCACCCCTCCACTCT.

This clonotype was seen repeatedly, ten times or more. This chain links TRBV6-2 or TRBV6-3 with TRBJ1-1, with D uncertain. Germline V gene sequence: CDR1 MNHEY, CDR2 SVGEGT. The V end lost 4 bases, the J end lost 5 bases, and 20 bases lay between the germline ends. The CDR3 extends over 16 amino acids. The CDR3 bases are TGTGCCAGCAGTTTTGTTTCGGTCGGAAAACTTACTGAAGCTTTCTTT. This translates into CASSFVSVGKLTEAFF.

This chain joins TRBV12-3 or TRBV12-4 and TRBJ2-5; D is perhaps TRBD2 (6 bases). The CDR3 loop spans 16 amino acids. With 5 bases removed from V and 2 bases from J, the gap between germline ends came to 18 bases. The CDR3 DNA sequence: TGTGCCAGCAGTGCCTATTGGGGGGTTCGGCAAGAGACCCAGTACTTC. This sequence encodes CASSAYWGVRQETQYF.

In this sample, this clonotype turned up once. J is TRBJ1-5 and V is TRBV20-1; D remains unclear. Trimming took off 5 bases at V and 2 bases at J, with 22 bases between the two ends. The germline gives CDR1 DFQATT, CDR2 SNEGSKA (reference sequence). The CDR3 is 17 amino acids. CDR3 in DNA: TGCAGTGCTCTGGCGATTGACCCCGCGGCGGGCAATCAGCCCCAGCATTTT. Its protein product is CSALAIDPAAGNQPQHF.

Ten or more counts support this clonotype. This sequence joins TRBV6-2 or TRBV6-3 and TRBJ1-5; D gene ambiguous. V lost 6 bases and J lost 5, with 11 bases in between. Germline values: CDR1 MNHEY, CDR2 SVGEGT. The CDR3 consists of 13 residues. The CDR3 region has the DNA TGTGCCAGCAGCTCGGACGGATATCAGCCCCAGCATTTT. Amino acid sequence: CASSSDGYQPQHF.

The chain employs TRBV3-1 and TRBJ1-6, with D maybe TRBD1 (5 bases). The CDR3 has 15 amino acids. CDR1 and CDR2 from the germline V gene are LGHDT and YNNKEL (reference sequence). The V end was cut by 1 base, the J end by 6 bases, with 10 bases between. CDR3 sequence: CASSQGSGLNSPLHF. The CDR3, as DNA: TGTGCCAGCAGCCAAGGGTCAGGGCTTAATTCACCCCTCCACTTT.

The genes are TRBV10-3 and TRBJ1-1, with D unresolved. The CDR3 totals 14 residues. Looked up from germline, CDR1 is ENHRY and CDR2 is SYGVKD. V was cut by 4 bases and J by 5 bases, with 14 bases left in between. The CDR3 protein is CAISGPGSPTEAFF. As DNA, the CDR3 is TGTGCCATCAGTGGTCCCGGGAGTCCGACTGAAGCTTTCTTT.

The rearrangement links TRBV6-9 to TRBJ2-1; D unclear. The CDR3 has 11 amino acids. Per the germline V gene, CDR1 is MNHGY and CDR2 is SVAAGI. Trimming stripped 2 bases from V and 9 bases from J, with 5 bases between. The CDR3 DNA follows: TGTGCCAGCAGTTATAGCGCTGAGCAGTTCTTC. Translated: CASSYSAEQFF.

This clonotype was recorded a few times. The CDR3, as DNA: TGTGCCAGTAGTCTAAAACAACCCAACACTGAAGCTTTCTTT. It is translated as CASSLKQPNTEAFF. The chain carries TRBV19 and TRBJ1-1; D is uncertain. Trimming took 5 bases from V and 2 from J, leaving 12 bases between them. This CDR3 contains 14 residues. Germline CDR1 and CDR2: LNHDA and SQIVND (reference sequence). The entire variable domain, with the rest obtained from reference TRBV19 and TRBJ1-1, is as follows: DGGITQSPKYLFRKEGQNVTLSCEQNLNHDAMYWYRQDPGQGLRLIYYSQIVNDFQKGDIAEGYSVSREKKESFPLTVTSAQKNPTAFYLCASSLKQPNTEAFFGQGTRLTVV.

J is TRBJ1-1 and V is TRBV7-9, with no clear D. There are 13 residues in the CDR3. From germline, CDR1 is SEHNR and CDR2 FQNEAQ (reference sequence). V was pared by 1 base and J by 5 bases, with 8 bases between. CDR3 loop: CASSLDSWTEAFF. Here the CDR3 DNA reads TGTGCCAGCAGCTTAGACAGTTGGACTGAAGCTTTCTTT. Variable domain in full (rest from reference TRBV7-9 and TRBJ1-1): DTGVSQNPRHKITKRGQNVTFRCDPISEHNRLYWYRQTLGQGPEFLTYFQNEAQLEKSRLLSDRFSAERPKGSFSTLEIQRTEQGDSAMYLCASSLDSWTEAFFGQGTRLTVV.

This clonotype was detected a few times. The chain combines TRBV9 with TRBJ2-2; 12 bases map to TRBD1. Germline CDR1 reads SGDLS; CDR2 reads YYNGEE. The CDR3 is 18 amino acids. Trimming cost V 4 bases and J 6 bases; bases outside gene matches: 13. The CDR3 loop is CASSIQDPGQGAPGELFF. In DNA form, the CDR3 reads TGTGCCAGCAGCATCCAAGACCCGGGACAGGGGGCACCCGGGGAGCTGTTTTTT.

The CDR3 DNA follows: TGTGCCAGCAGTTTAGGAGGGGCTAGCGGTCAAGAGACCCAGTACTTC. It translates to CASSLGGASGQETQYF. This rearrangement joins TRBV27 to TRBJ2-5; 7 positions agree with TRBD2. V shed 2 bases, J shed 2 bases, and the junction held 8 bases outside the gene matches. The germline gives CDR1 MNHEY, CDR2 SMNVEV (reference sequence). This CDR3 is built from 16 residues.

This clonotype has just a few counts. This chain joins TRBV25-1 and TRBJ1-5, with D possibly matching TRBD1 (6 bases). Per germline, CDR1 MGHDK and CDR2 SYGVNS. There are 14 residues in the CDR3. Trimming cost V 1 base and J 6 bases, with 10 bases left between them. The CDR3 protein is CASSEWGAGQPQHF. In DNA, the CDR3 is TGTGCCAGCAGTGAATGGGGGGCTGGTCAGCCCCAGCATTTT.

In this sample, this clonotype turned up a few times. The chain combines TRBV29-1 with TRBJ1-2; TRBD1 matches at 7 bases. The CDR3 is 13 residues long. The V gene end was trimmed by 7 bases and the J gene end by 6 bases; junction bases not matched to a gene: 11. Germline lookup yields CDR1 SQVTM and CDR2 ANQGSEA. The CDR3 sequence is CSAWLGTEHGYTF. The CDR3 DNA reads TGCAGCGCCTGGCTCGGGACAGAGCATGGCTACACCTTC. The whole variable domain, filled in from reference TRBV29-1 and TRBJ1-2, reads SAVISQKPSRDICQRGTSLTIQCQVDSQVTMMFWYRQQPGQSLTLIATANQGSEATYESGFVIDKFPISRPNLTFSTLTVSNMSPEDSSIYLCSAWLGTEHGYTFGSGTRLTVV.

The V gene is TRBV2, the J gene TRBJ2-7; 9 bases map to TRBD2. V lost 5 bases to trimming and J lost 4 bases; unmatched junction nucleotides: 9. This CDR3 is 15 amino acids long. CDR1 SNHLY and CDR2 FYNNEI come from the germline V gene. The CDR3 DNA sequence: TGTGCCAGCAGTACCAGACTAGCGGAGACTTACGAGCAGTACTTC. This gives the protein CASSTRLAETYEQYF.

The J gene is TRBJ2-7, the V gene TRBV12-5; 13 nucleotides match TRBD2. Losses at the gene ends were 0 bases for V and 3 bases for J; bases not matched to a gene: 8. The length of the CDR3 is 18 residues. Germline CDR1 is LGHNT and CDR2 is FRNRAP. CDR3 region: CASGLVLTGTSGIYEQYF. CDR3 in DNA: TGTGCTAGTGGTTTGGTACTTACCGGGACTAGCGGGATCTACGAGCAGTACTTC.

This clonotype turned up a few times. The rearrangement links TRBV19 to TRBJ1-1; D call uncertain. The CDR3 runs to 16 residues. Trimming pared 3 bases from V and 5 bases from J, leaving 19 bases between. The germline gives CDR1 LNHDA, CDR2 SQIVND (reference sequence). The CDR3 DNA reads as TGTGCCAGTAGTATTTTTGGGGAAACCGTCCAGACTGAAGCTTTCTTT. It is translated as CASSIFGETVQTEAFF.